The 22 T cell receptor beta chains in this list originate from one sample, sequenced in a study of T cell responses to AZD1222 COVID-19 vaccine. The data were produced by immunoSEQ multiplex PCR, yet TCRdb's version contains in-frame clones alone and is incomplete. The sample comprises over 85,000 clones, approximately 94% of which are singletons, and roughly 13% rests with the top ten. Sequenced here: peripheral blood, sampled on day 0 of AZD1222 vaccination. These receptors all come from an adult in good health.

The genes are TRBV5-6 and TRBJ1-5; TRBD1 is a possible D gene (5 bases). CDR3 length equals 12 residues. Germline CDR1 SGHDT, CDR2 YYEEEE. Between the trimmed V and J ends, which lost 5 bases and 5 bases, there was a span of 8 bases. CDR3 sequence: CASSSRDQPQHF. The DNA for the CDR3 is TGTGCCAGCAGTTCCAGGGATCAGCCCCAGCATTTT.

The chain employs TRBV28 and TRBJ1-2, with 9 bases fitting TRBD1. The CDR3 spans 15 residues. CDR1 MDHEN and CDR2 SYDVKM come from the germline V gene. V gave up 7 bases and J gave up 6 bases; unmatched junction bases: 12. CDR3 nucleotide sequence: TGTGCCAGCACTATTGGGACAGGGAGGGGGAATGGCTACACCTTC. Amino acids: CASTIGTGRGNGYTF.

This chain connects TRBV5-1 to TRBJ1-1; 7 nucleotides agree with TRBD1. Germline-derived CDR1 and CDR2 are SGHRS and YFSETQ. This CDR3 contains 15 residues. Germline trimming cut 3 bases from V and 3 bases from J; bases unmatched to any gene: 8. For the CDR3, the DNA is TGCGCCAGCAGCTCCTCGGGACAGATGGACACTGAAGCTTTCTTT. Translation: CASSSSGQMDTEAFF.

DNA of the CDR3: TGTGCCTGGGCGGGAGGGGGTCTATCAGATACGCAGTATTTT. Residues: CAWAGGGLSDTQYF. The genes are TRBV30 and TRBJ2-3; TRBD2 matches at 9 bases. This CDR3 comprises 14 residues. With 5 bases clipped from V and 4 bases from J, the junction kept 7 bases outside the gene matches. Germline values: CDR1 GTSNPN, CDR2 SVGIG (reference sequence).

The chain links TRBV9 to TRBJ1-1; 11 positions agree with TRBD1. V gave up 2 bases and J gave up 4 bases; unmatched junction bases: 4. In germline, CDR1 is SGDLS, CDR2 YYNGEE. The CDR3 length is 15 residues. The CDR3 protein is CASSVTGTGGTEAFF. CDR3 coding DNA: TGTGCCAGCAGCGTCACCGGGACAGGGGGCACTGAAGCTTTCTTT.

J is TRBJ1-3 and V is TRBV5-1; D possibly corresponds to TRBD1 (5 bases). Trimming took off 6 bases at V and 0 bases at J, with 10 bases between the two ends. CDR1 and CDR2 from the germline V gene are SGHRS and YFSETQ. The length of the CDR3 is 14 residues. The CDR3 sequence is CASTAGDSGNTIYF. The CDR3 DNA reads TGCGCCAGCACGGCGGGGGACTCTGGAAACACCATATATTTT.

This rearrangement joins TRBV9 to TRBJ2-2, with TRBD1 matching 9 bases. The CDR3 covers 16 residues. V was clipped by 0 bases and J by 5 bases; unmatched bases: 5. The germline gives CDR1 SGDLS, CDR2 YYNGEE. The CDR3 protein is CASSVVGTGITGELFF. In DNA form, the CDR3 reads TGTGCCAGCAGCGTAGTGGGGACAGGGATAACCGGGGAGCTGTTTTTT.

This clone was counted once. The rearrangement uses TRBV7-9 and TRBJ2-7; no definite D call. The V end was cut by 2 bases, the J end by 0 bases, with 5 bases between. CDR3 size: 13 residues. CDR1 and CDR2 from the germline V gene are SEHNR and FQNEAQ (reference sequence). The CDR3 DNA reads TGTGCCAGCAGCTTACCGAACTCCTACGAGCAGTACTTC. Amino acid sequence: CASSLPNSYEQYF.

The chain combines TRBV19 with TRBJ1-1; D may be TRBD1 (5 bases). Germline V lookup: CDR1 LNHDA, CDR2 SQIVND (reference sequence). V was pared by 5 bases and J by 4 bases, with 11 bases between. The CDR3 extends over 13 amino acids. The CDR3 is CASSPLRVTEAFF. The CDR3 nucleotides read TGTGCCAGTAGTCCCCTCAGGGTCACTGAAGCTTTCTTT.

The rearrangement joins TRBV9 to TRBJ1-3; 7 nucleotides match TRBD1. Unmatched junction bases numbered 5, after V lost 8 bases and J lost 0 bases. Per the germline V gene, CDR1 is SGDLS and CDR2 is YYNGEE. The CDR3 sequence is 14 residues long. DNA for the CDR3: TGTGCCAGTCAGGGACAGTTCTCTGGAAACACCATATATTTT. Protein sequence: CASQGQFSGNTIYF.

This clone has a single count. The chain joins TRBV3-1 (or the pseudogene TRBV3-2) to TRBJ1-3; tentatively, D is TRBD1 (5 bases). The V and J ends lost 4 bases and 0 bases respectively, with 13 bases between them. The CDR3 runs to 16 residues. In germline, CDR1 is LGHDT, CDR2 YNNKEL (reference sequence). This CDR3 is CASSLEGKISGNTIYF. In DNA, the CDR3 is TGTGCCAGCAGCCTGGAGGGGAAAATCTCTGGAAACACCATATATTTT.

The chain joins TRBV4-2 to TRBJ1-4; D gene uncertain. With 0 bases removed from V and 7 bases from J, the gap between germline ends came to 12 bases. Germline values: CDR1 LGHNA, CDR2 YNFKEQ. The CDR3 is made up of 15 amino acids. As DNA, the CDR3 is TGTGCCAGCAGCCAAGATGGAGGGTTTAGTGAAAAACTGTTTTTT. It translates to CASSQDGGFSEKLFF.

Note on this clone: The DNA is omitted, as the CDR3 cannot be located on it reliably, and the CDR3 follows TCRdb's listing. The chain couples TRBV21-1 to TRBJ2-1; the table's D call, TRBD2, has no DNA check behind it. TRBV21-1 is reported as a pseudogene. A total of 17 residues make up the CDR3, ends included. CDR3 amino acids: CASSKLWGGGTYNEQFF.

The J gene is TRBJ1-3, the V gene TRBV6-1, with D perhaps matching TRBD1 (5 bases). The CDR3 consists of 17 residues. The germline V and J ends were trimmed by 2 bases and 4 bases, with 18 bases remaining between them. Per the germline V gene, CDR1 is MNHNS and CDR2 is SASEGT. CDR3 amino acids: CASSESRGLWQGNTIYF. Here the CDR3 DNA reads TGTGCCAGCAGTGAAAGTCGGGGGTTATGGCAGGGAAACACCATATATTTT.

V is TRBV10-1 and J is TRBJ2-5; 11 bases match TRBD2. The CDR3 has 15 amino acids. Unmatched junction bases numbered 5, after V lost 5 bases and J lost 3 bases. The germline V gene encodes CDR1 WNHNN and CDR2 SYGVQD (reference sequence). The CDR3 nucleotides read TGCGCCAGCAGTCCTAGCGGGGGGCCTAAAGAGACCCAGTACTTC. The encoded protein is CASSPSGGPKETQYF.

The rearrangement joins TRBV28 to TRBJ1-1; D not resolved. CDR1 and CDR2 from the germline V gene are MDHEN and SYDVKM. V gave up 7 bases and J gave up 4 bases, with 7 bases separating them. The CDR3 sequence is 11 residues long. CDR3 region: CASKFGTEAFF. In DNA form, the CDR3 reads TGTGCCAGCAAATTCGGCACTGAAGCTTTCTTT.

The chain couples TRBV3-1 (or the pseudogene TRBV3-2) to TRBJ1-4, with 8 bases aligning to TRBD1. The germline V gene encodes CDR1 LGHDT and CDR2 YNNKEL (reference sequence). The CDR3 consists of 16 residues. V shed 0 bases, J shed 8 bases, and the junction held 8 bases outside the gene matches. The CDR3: CASSQDPRTGREKLFF. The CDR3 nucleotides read TGTGCCAGCAGCCAAGATCCGAGGACAGGGCGCGAAAAACTGTTTTTT.

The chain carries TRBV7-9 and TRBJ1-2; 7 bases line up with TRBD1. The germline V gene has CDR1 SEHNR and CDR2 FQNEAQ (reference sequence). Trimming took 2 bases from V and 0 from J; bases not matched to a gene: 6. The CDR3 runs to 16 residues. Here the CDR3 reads CASSLPSDRANYGYTF. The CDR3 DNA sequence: TGTGCCAGCAGCTTACCGTCTGACAGGGCTAACTATGGCTACACCTTC.

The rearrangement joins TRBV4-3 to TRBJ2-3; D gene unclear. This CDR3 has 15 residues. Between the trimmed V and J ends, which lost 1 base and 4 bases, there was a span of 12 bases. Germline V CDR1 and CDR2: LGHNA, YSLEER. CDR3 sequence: CASSQGFDRADTQYF. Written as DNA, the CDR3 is TGCGCCAGCAGCCAAGGTTTTGACCGGGCAGATACGCAGTATTTT.

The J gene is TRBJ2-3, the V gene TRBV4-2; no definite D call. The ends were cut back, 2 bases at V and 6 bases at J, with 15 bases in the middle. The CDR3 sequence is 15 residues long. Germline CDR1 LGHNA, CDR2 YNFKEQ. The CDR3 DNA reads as TGTGCCAGCAGCCAACTAGATTACGGTTCGGATACGCAGTATTTT. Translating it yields CASSQLDYGSDTQYF.

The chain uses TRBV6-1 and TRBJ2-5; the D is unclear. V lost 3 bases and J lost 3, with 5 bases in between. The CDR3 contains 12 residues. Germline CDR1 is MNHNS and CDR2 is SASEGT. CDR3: CASSEIEETQYF. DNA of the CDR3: TGTGCCAGCAGTGAGATAGAAGAGACCCAGTACTTC.

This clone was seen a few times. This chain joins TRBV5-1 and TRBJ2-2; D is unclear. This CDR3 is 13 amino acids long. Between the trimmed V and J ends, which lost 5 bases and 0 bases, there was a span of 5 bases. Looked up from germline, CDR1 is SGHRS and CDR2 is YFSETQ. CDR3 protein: CASRQTNTGELFF. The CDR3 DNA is TGCGCCAGCAGACAGACGAACACCGGGGAGCTGTTTTTT.